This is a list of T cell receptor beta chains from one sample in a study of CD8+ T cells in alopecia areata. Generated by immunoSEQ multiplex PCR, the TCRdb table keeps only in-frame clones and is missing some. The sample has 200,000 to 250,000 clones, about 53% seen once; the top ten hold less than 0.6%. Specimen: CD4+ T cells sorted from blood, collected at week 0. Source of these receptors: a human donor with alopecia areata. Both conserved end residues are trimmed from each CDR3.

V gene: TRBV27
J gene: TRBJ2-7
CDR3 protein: ASSPWDYSYEQY

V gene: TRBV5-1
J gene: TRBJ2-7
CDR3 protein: ASSFKVGGNEQY

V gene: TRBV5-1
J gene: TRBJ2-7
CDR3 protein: ASSLVGQPYEQY

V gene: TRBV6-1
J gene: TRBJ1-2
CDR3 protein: ASSEGGGSGYT

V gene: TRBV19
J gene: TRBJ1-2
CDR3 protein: ASRTTDSNYGYT

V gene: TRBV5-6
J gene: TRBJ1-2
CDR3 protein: ASRPGQGHGYT

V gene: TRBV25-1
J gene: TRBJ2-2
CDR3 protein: ASSATGDYRELF

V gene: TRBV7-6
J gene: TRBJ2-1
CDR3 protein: ASSPGTSPYSEQF

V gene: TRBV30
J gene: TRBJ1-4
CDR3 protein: AWSHGGTATNEKLF

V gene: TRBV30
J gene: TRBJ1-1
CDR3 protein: AWSPVRGAEAF

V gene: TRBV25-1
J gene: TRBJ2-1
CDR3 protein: ASSTVNEQF

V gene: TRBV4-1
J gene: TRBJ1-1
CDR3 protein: ASRLPGQNTEAF

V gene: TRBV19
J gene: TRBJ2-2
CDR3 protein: ASFGGSWNTGELF

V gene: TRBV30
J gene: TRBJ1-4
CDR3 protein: AWSTATGEKLF

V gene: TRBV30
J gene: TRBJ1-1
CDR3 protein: AWMRGGGLEAF

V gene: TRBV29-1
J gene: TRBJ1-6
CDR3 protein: SVELSGNNSPLH

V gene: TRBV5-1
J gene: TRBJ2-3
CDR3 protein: ASSLPKGTSTDTQY

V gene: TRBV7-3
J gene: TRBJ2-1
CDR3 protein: ASSLPGDNEQF

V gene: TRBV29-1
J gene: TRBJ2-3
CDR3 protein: SVARSPSDTQY

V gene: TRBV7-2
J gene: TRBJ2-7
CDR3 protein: ATRGVGYEQY

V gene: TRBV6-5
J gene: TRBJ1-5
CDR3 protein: ASRSTGSNQPQH

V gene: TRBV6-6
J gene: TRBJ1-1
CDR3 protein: ASRARGEAF

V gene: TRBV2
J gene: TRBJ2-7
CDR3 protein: ASRSDSVEGEQY

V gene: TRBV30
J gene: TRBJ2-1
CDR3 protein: AWSVPLRGNEQF

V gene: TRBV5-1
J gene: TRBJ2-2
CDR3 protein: ASTNKTSGSSGELF

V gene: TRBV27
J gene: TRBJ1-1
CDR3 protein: ASSLRPRGTEAF

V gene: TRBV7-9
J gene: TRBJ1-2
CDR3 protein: ASSPPGQGVGYT

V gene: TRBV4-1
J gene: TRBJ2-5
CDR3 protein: ASSHRLAGGETQY

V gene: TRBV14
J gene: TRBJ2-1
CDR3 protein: ASSPRTFGEQF

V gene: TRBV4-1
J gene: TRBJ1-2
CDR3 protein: ASSQEVTGRKHGYT

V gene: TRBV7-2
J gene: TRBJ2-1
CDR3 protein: ASSLAREVAEQF

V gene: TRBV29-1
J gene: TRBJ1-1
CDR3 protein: SVEVVGLNTEAF

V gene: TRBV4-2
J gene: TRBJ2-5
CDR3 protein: ASSQDLGPETQY

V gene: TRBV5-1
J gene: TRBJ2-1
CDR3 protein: ASSLTSGIGNEQF

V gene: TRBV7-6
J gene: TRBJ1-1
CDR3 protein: ASSSDGENTEAF

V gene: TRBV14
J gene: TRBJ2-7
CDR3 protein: ASSQTLLNYEQY

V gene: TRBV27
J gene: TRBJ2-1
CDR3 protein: ASSLGILAGAGSYNEQF

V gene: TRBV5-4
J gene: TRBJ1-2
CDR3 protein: ASSFAATNYGYT

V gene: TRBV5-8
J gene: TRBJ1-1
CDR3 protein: ASSLGGQGGTEAF

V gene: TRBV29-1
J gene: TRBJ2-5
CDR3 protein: SVGQYQETQY

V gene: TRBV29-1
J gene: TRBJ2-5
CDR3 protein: SVEGKVVKTQY

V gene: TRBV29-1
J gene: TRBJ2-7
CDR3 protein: SVEDSKPPYEQY

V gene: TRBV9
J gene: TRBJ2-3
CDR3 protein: ASSPQHRRTQY

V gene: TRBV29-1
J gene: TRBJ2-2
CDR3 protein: SAETSFNTGELF

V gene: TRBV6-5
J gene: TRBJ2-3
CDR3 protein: ASSYPTTPDTQY

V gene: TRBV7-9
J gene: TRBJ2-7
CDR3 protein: ASSRDRGYEQY

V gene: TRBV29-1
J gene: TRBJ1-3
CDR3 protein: SVEDTGSGNTIY

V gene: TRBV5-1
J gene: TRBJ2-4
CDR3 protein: ASSHTGTGVNIQY

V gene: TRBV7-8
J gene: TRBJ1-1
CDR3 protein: ASSPDWGTNTEAF

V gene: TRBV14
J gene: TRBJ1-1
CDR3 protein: ASRQQGHTEAF

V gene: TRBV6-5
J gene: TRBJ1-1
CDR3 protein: ASSYQQMRTEAF

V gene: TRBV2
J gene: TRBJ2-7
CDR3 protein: ASSLAGTVYEQY

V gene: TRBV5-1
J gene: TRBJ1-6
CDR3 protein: ASSLDLGSPLH